This paragraph reports one T cell receptor beta chain. Antigen unknown. Germline CDR1 SGHDT, CDR2 YYEEEE. Trimming stripped 6 bases from V and 7 bases from J, with 26 bases between. The CDR3 contains 16 residues. The data stem from a study of response to subunit inactivated influenza vaccine. Notes on the study in general: A suggestion made by the authors is that each seasonal influenza vaccination recruits few new T cells.

TCRdb itself ran the RT-PCR reads through MiXCR, one entry per CDR3 protein. This sample yields over 150,000 distinct CDR3 sequences, of which 9.5% to 12% are seen a single time; approximately 35% belongs to the top ten. The receptor comes from a man aged 50-75 years who received an inactivated influenza vaccine. The chain recombines TRBV5-6 with TRBJ2-7, with D tentatively TRBD2 (6 bases). The material sequenced was CD8+ T cells sorted from PBMCs, taken approximately 25 months after vaccination. Here the CDR3 DNA reads TGTGCCAGCACCCTGATGACCGGGGGATGGGTTATAGAGCAGTACTTC. Residues: CASTLMTGGWVIEQYF.